These 20 T cell receptor beta chains were sequenced from one sample in a study of tumor-infiltrating lymphocytes in primary liver carcinoma. Each 20-30 mg portion of unsorted bulk tissue served as the source for co-extraction of RNA and DNA. Reverse transcription of approximately 500 ng total RNA with a constant-region primer produced TCR beta cDNA. ARM-PCR was slightly modified, and three nested multiplex PCR rounds with it gave rise to the TCR beta libraries. Primers for the first two PCR rounds were TRBV1-TRBV30 forward primers and a C-beta reverse primer (around 11 cycles per round). One entry per CDR3 protein results from TCRdb running MiXCR on the multiplex PCR reads. Of 90,000 to 140,000 distinct CDR3 sequences in the sample, roughly 80% were seen once. Material for sequencing was liver tumor tissue from sampling region 3. The subset here: tumor region T3, left-lateral pole. The receptors derive from a man between 40 and 49 years old with primary liver carcinoma and hepatitis B virus infection.

For this clonotype: At one end, the junction sequence differs from germline, possibly due to a read error. The J gene is TRBJ1-5, the V gene TRBV6-2 or TRBV6-3; D possibly corresponds to TRBD1 (5 bases). The CDR3 loop spans 15 amino acids. Germline V lookup: CDR1 MNHEY, CDR2 SVGEGT. CDR3 DNA: TGTGCCAGCAATTATTTCGACAGAAGGAATCAGTCCCAGCATTTT. Translation: CASNYFDRRNQSQHF.

This clonotype has a count of ten or more. This chain uses TRBV28 with TRBJ1-1; no definite D call. This CDR3 has 13 amino acids. The V gene lost 6 bases and the J gene lost 7 bases, with 15 bases spanning the gap. Germline V gives CDR1 MDHEN, CDR2 SYDVKM. CDR3 residues: CASRPPGRDEAFF. As DNA, the CDR3 is TGTGCCAGCAGGCCCCCTGGACGTGATGAAGCTTTCTTT. The full variable domain, its missing parts supplied by reference TRBV28 and TRBJ1-1, is DVKVTQSSRYLVKRTGEKVFLECVQDMDHENMFWYRQDPGLGLRLIYFSYDVKMKEKGDIPEGYSVSREKKERFSLILESASTNQTSMYLCASRPPGRDEAFFGQGTRLTVV.

In this sample, this clonotype turned up a few times. Given a much more abundant clone one base away, this may be a read error. The V gene is TRBV30, the J gene TRBJ2-3; D is uncertain. Germline-derived CDR1 and CDR2 are GTSNPN and SVGIG (reference sequence). This CDR3 comprises 13 residues. CDR3 coding DNA: TGTGTCTGGGTGGGTAGGGGCACAGATACGCAGTATTTT. It is translated as CVWVGRGTDTQYF.

Note on this clonotype: Relative to the germline gene, one junction end is altered; a read error may explain this. The chain is built from TRBV6-1 and TRBJ1-5; D is undetermined. Germline V lookup: CDR1 MNHNS, CDR2 SASEGT. The CDR3 contains 15 residues. The CDR3 bases are TGTACCAGCTGTGAGATCGGGAACAGCAATCAGCCCCAACATTTT. It specifies CTSCEIGNSNQPQHF.

With regard to this clonotype: One end of the junction is discordant with germline, which a read error may explain. The chain joins TRBV6-2 or TRBV6-3 to TRBJ2-7; a possible D gene is TRBD2 (6 bases). CDR3 size: 14 residues. Germline V lookup: CDR1 MNHEY, CDR2 SVGEGT. The CDR3 region has the DNA TGCACCAGCAAAAGACTACATGAGGACTACGAGCAATACTTC. This encodes CTSKRLHEDYEQYF.

On this clonotype: At one boundary the junction diverges from the germline segment, which might be a read error. The J gene is TRBJ2-1, the V gene TRBV29-1, with 10 bases aligning to TRBD2. The CDR3 totals 15 residues. Looked up from germline, CDR1 is SQVTM and CDR2 is ANQGSEA. CDR3 sequence reads: CSVGQAGGSYNEQFF. The CDR3 DNA follows: TGCAGTGTTGGACAAGCGGGAGGGTCCTACAATGAGCAGTTCTTC.

With respect to this clonotype: The junction shows a germline mismatch at one end, possibly a read error. The rearrangement joins TRBV6-2 or TRBV6-3 to TRBJ2-7; 9 bases match TRBD2. This CDR3 is 16 amino acids long. Germline V gene data show CDR1 as MNHEY and CDR2 as SVGEGT. CDR3 bases: TGTGGCAGCAGTTACTCGTCTAGCGGGATGAGATACGAGCAGTACTTC. Its translation: CGSSYSSSGMRYEQYF.

The chain employs TRBV29-1 and TRBJ2-5; D possibly uses TRBD1 or TRBD2 (5 bases each). This CDR3 region has 15 residues. Germline V gene sequence: CDR1 SQVTM, CDR2 ANQGSEA. Between the trimmed V and J ends, which lost 7 bases and 1 base, there was a span of 19 bases. Here the CDR3 DNA reads TGCAGCGCTGAGGGACCCGTGAGGCTCCAAGAGACCCAGTACTTC. This gives the protein CSAEGPVRLQETQYF.

In regard to this clonotype: The CDR3 end shows no conserved phenylalanine or tryptophan, and so a read error is likely. The limits of the CDR3 on the DNA are not certain, so only TCRdb's listed CDR3 is given. V gene TRBV6-5 combines with J gene TRBJ1-2; the table calls TRBD1, which could not be checked here. Germline V gives CDR1 MNHEY, CDR2 SVGAGI. The CDR3 is 13 residues long, counting both termini. The CDR3 spells CASSKTGEDGYTS.

Remarks on this clonotype: Relative to the germline gene, one junction end is altered; a read error may explain this. This chain links TRBV29-1 with TRBJ2-7; tentative D call: TRBD2 (5 bases). Germline CDR1 and CDR2: SQVTM and ANQGSEA. The CDR3 has 15 residues. The DNA for the CDR3 is TGCAGCGTTGATGATCCAGGAGGAAGCTCCTACGAGCAATACTTC. Amino acids: CSVDDPGGSSYEQYF.

About this clonotype: Germline and junction disagree at one end, which may indicate a read error. V and J are TRBV6-1 and TRBJ2-7, with D unclear. Germline V gives CDR1 MNHNS, CDR2 SASEGT. The CDR3 consists of 14 residues. CDR3 protein: CASSEGHSSYGQYF. Written as DNA, the CDR3 is TGTGCCAGCAGTGAAGGCCACAGCTCCTACGGGCAGTACTTC.

Comments on this clonotype: One end of the junction fails to match germline, which may point to a read error. The CDR3 region is CASSEQGPAGANILTF. The CDR3 DNA reads TGCGCCAGCAGCGAACAGGGCCCCGCTGGGGCCAACATCCTGACTTTC. The chain links TRBV6-1 to TRBJ2-6, with D possibly TRBD1 on 6 matching bases. The germline CDR1 and CDR2 sequences are MNHNS and SASEGT. The CDR3 covers 16 residues.

The chain recombines TRBV14 with TRBJ2-1; D gene uncertain. Trimming stripped 7 bases from V and 8 bases from J, with 24 bases between. Germline CDR1 SGHDN, CDR2 FVKESK. The CDR3 contains 16 residues. The CDR3 spells CASNAVVGWVNYEQFF. In nucleotides, the CDR3 is TGTGCCAGCAATGCCGTAGTGGGATGGGTAAACTATGAGCAGTTCTTC.

This clonotype showed up just a few times. The CDR3 does not end in the conserved phenylalanine or tryptophan, so this is likely a read error. V is TRBV7-8 and J is TRBJ2-1; D possibly corresponds to TRBD2 (6 bases). Germline V gene sequence: CDR1 SGHVS, CDR2 FQNEAQ. The CDR3 is 14 amino acids. CDR3 nucleotides: TGTGCCAGCAGCCCAGCCGGCCGCGGGAATGAACAGTTCCTC. This codes for CASSPAGRGNEQFL.

This clonotype came up once. This chain uses TRBV11-3 with TRBJ2-1, with unresolved D. The CDR3 is 14 amino acids. Germline assignment: CDR1 SGHNT and CDR2 YENEEA. V gave up 0 bases and J gave up 15 bases, with 18 bases separating them. The CDR3 reads CASSLDVPNNGRFF. The CDR3 nucleotides are TGTGCCAGCAGCTTAGACGTCCCGAACAATGGGCGGTTCTTC.

Concerning this clonotype itself: In this CDR3 the conserved last residue, phenylalanine or tryptophan, is missing, so a read error is likely. The genes are TRBV6-1 and TRBJ2-1; 7 bases line up with TRBD2. This CDR3 is 15 amino acids long. The germline CDR1 and CDR2 sequences are MNHNS and SASEGT. The DNA of the CDR3 is TGTGCCAGCAGTGAAGAAACGGGAGGATACAACGAGCAGTTCCTC. Translating gives CASSEETGGYNEQFL.

Points on this clonotype: Relative to the germline gene, one junction end is altered; a read error may explain this. The chain is built from TRBV29-1 and TRBJ1-1; D may be TRBD1 (5 bases). Germline CDR1 reads SQVTM; CDR2 reads ANQGSEA. This CDR3 spans 13 amino acids. The CDR3 sequence: CSETGRVSTEAFF. The CDR3 DNA sequence: TGCAGCGAGACGGGACGGGTGAGCACTGAAGCATTCTTT.

Turning to this clonotype: Germline and junction disagree at one end, which may indicate a read error. V usage is TRBV9 and J usage is TRBJ2-3; D might be TRBD2 (6 bases). CDR1 and CDR2 from the germline V gene are SGDLS and YYNGEE. CDR3 size: 15 residues. CDR3 residues: CASSPWDSSIDTQYF. In nucleotides, the CDR3 is TGTGCCAGCAGCCCATGGGACTCTAGCATAGATACGCAGTATTTT.

The chain combines TRBV6-5 with TRBJ1-5, with a weak D call TRBD1 (6 bases). The V gene lost 6 bases and the J gene lost 9 bases, with 15 bases spanning the gap. This CDR3 spans 13 amino acids. The germline V gene encodes CDR1 MNHEY and CDR2 SVGAGI. The CDR3 region has the DNA TGTGCCAGCAGCTTACAGGGTAAACGGCCCCAGCATTTT. This sequence encodes CASSLQGKRPQHF.

Worth noting for this clonotype: Germline and junction disagree at one end, which may indicate a read error. The J gene is TRBJ2-6, the V gene TRBV30, with D perhaps matching TRBD1 (6 bases). This CDR3 comprises 16 residues. Germline assignment: CDR1 GTSNPN and CDR2 SVGIG (reference sequence). The chain's CDR3 is CAWTATGLSWANVQTF. CDR3 coding DNA: TGTGCCTGGACTGCGACAGGCCTCTCTTGGGCCAACGTCCAGACTTTC.